Detailed here is one TCR beta chain. Its antigen remains unidentified. The data were produced by immunoSEQ multiplex PCR, yet TCRdb's version contains in-frame clones alone and is incomplete. The sample lists approximately 2.1 million clones; just over 90% were seen once. Partitioning of CD4+ cells yielded a CD45RA+ naive subset and a CD45RA-negative memory subset. The data were obtained in a study of shared clonotypes between healthy human individuals. Whole-study context: A few men and a couple of women, aged 18 to 49, were donors. Every donor yielded three CD4 naive, three CD4 memory, two CD8 naive and one CD8 memory plate. Notes on the study in general: Generation probability values for non-shared clonotypes were lower than those for clonotypes shared by all four donors.

Sequences were obtained from naive CD4+ T cells from PBMCs. Described subset: CD45RA+ positively selected. The source of this sequence is a man aged 18 to 30 in good health. Some clones in this sample may be carry-over from other donors' samples.

The CDR3 loop is CASSQTGLGTDTQYF. The CDR3, as DNA: TGCGCCAGCAGCCAAACGGGACTAGGGACAGATACGCAGTATTTT. This sequence joins TRBV4-3 and TRBJ2-3; TRBD2 aligns across 8 bases. The germline V gene has CDR1 LGHNA and CDR2 YSLEER. V lost 2 bases and J lost 3; bases outside the gene matches: 4. There are 15 residues in the CDR3.